What follows describes a single TCR beta chain. Antigen: not known. Employing constant-segment primers, 5'RACE generated TCR alpha and TCR beta cDNA libraries bearing sample barcodes and UMIs. TCRdb passed the 5' RACE reads through MiXCR, listing each CDR3 protein once. The sample lists some 290,000 distinct CDR3 sequences, roughly 16% occurring once. The data were taken from a study of T-cell memory formation after mild COVID-19. Study details: TCR clusters mostly belonged to single donors.

The germline CDR1 and CDR2 sequences are MNHNS and SASEGT. The CDR3 loop spans 16 amino acids. The trim removed 5 bases at V and 1 base at J, leaving 9 bases unmatched. Study-level points and caveats: Clones which contracted sat mainly in CM and EM if CD4+, and in EMRA if CD8+.

This receptor was obtained from a man aged 18 to 35 who had mild COVID-19 (a few samples of this study predate the infection). Cell type and time point are not known. Source material: PBMCs or a T cell subset sorted from them (not recorded which). The V call is TRBV6-1, the J call TRBJ1-1; TRBD1 matches 8 bases. The DNA of the CDR3 is TGTGCCAGCAGTAAATTCACGGACAGGGCGAACACTGAAGCTTTCTTT. Translating it yields CASSKFTDRANTEAFF.